One sample yielded the 9 T cell receptor beta chains listed below, sequenced in a study of blood T cells in healthy people across ages. Primers used in a second PCR of about 6 to 11 cycles were a sample-barcoded 5' primer and a J-beta primer mix. TCRdb redid the calling of the 5' RACE reads with MiXCR, one entry per CDR3 protein. The repertoire has over 700,000 distinct CDR3 sequences, 20% to 30% of them found once; the top ten carry more than 8%. The sample was also linked to a second study, of T cells of mothers and their children.

What was sequenced was blood. Receptor source: a boy younger than 18 in good health.

The chain employs TRBV7-8 and TRBJ2-5, with unresolved D. V dropped 5 bases and J dropped 1 base, with 11 bases sitting between them. Germline CDR1 and CDR2: SGHVS and FQNEAQ. The CDR3 consists of 14 residues. As DNA, the CDR3 is TGTGCCAGCAGCCCTCCATACGTCCAAGAGACCCAGTACTTC. This translates into CASSPPYVQETQYF.

This clonotype was counted between two and nine times. The V gene is TRBV5-4, the J gene TRBJ2-5; D is possibly TRBD2 (5 bases). In germline, CDR1 is SGHNT, CDR2 YYREEE (reference sequence). Trimming shortened V by 4 bases and J by 5 bases, and 15 bases separated the two germline ends. CDR3 length: 14 amino acids. CDR3 DNA: TGTGCCAGCAGCCAACTAGAAAGAATTGAGACCCAGTACTTC. Residues: CASSQLERIETQYF. Full variable domain (rest looked up from reference TRBV5-4 and TRBJ2-5): ETGVTQSPTHLIKTRGQQVTLRCSSQSGHNTVSWYQQALGQGPQFIFQYYREEENGRGNFPPRFSGLQFPNYSSELNVNALELDDSALYLCASSQLERIETQYFGPGTRLLVL.

The J gene is TRBJ2-4, the V gene TRBV5-5, with D possibly being TRBD1 (5 bases). CDR3 length: 16 amino acids. Between the trimmed V and J ends, which lost 2 bases and 2 bases, there was a span of 14 bases. Germline loops: CDR1 SGHKS, CDR2 YYEKEE (reference sequence). DNA of the CDR3: TGTGCCAGCAGCTTTGCCACAGGATCAACCAAAAACATTCAGTACTTC. Translated, it gives CASSFATGSTKNIQYF.

This clonotype was picked up a small number of times. The rearrangement joins TRBV27 to TRBJ2-5; tentatively, D is TRBD1 (6 bases). V lost 5 bases and J lost 4, with 14 bases in between. This CDR3 has 14 residues. In germline, CDR1 is MNHEY, CDR2 SMNVEV (reference sequence). The CDR3 nucleotides read TGTGCCAGCAGTCCCAGGGGTGAGAGAGAGACCCAGTACTTC. This encodes CASSPRGERETQYF.

V is TRBV5-1 and J is TRBJ2-7; 9 nucleotides align to TRBD2. Trimming removed 6 bases from V and 6 bases from J; junction bases left unmatched: 7. Looked up from germline, CDR1 is SGHRS and CDR2 is YFSETQ. This CDR3 comprises 13 residues. CDR3 sequence: CASNSGTSSEQYF. The DNA for the CDR3 is TGCGCCAGCAACTCCGGGACTAGCTCCGAGCAGTACTTC.

This clonotype was picked up a small number of times. This chain links TRBV7-6 with TRBJ2-7, with unresolved D. Germline V gene sequence: CDR1 SGHVS, CDR2 FNYEAQ. V shed 0 bases and J shed 2 bases, with 11 bases lying between them. The CDR3 has 15 residues. The CDR3 here is CASSLASSLTYEQYF. In nucleotides, the CDR3 is TGTGCCAGCAGCTTAGCGTCCAGCCTAACCTACGAGCAGTACTTC.

V is TRBV27 and J is TRBJ1-1; 11 nucleotides align to TRBD1. Per the germline V gene, CDR1 is MNHEY and CDR2 is SMNVEV (reference sequence). V was pared by 5 bases and J by 11 bases, with 7 bases of the junction left unmatched. This CDR3 has 13 amino acids. Written as DNA, the CDR3 is TGTGCCAGCAGTACCGGGACAGGGGGTAGGGCTTTCTTT. Translation: CASSTGTGGRAFF.

The rearrangement joins TRBV20-1 to TRBJ2-2; D is unclear. Germline-derived CDR1 and CDR2 are DFQATT and SNEGSKA (reference sequence). Trimming left V 1 base short and J 3 bases short, with 3 bases between. The CDR3 totals 12 residues. In nucleotides, the CDR3 is TGCAGTGCTAGAGCGGACACCGGGGAGCTGTTTTTT. It specifies CSARADTGELFF.

The rearrangement links TRBV28 to TRBJ2-3; TRBD2 matches 10 bases. Trimming removed 4 bases from V and 3 bases from J; junction bases left unmatched: 4. The CDR3 spans 15 residues. CDR1 is MDHEN, CDR2 SYDVKM, per germline. The CDR3 region is CASSWEREGTDTQYF. The CDR3 bases are TGTGCCAGCAGTTGGGAGCGGGAGGGGACAGATACGCAGTATTTT.